The 7 T cell receptor beta chains below all came from one sample that was sequenced in a study of shared T cell receptors in the human thymus. This table comes from immunoSEQ multiplex PCR, and its TCRdb copy is limited to in-frame clones, with some not included. This sample has 500,000 to 750,000 clones, with over 75% found just once. This same sample was also taken into another study, of human thymus T cells.

The sample comprised thymocytes. The source of these receptors is a boy in the first two years of life with a congenital heart defect.

In regard to this clone: Compared with germline, one end of the junction differs, possibly owing to a read error. The chain has TRBV4-3 and TRBJ2-7, with D possibly TRBD2 on 5 matching bases. Germline-derived CDR1 and CDR2 are LGHNA and YSLEER. This CDR3 has 19 amino acids. CDR3 bases: TGCGCCAGCAGCCCTCAGAGGTCGCGAGAGCGGAGATGCCCCTACGAGCTGTACTTC. Encoded protein: CASSPQRSRERRCPYELYF.

The rearrangement uses TRBV14 and TRBJ2-5; 8 positions agree with TRBD1. The germline V gene has CDR1 SGHDN and CDR2 FVKESK. This CDR3 is built from 14 residues. V dropped 3 bases and J dropped 4; count of bases not matched to a gene: 4. The CDR3: CASSQSGGGETQYF. The CDR3 DNA follows: TGTGCCAGCAGCCAGTCAGGGGGCGGAGAGACCCAGTACTTC.

The chain recombines TRBV10-3 with TRBJ1-5; possibly TRBD1 for D (6 bases). The length of the CDR3 is 15 residues. V shed 4 bases and J shed 0 bases, with 10 bases lying between them. The V gene's germline CDR1 is ENHRY and CDR2 SYGVKD. This CDR3 reads CAISAGQSSNQPQHF. CDR3 DNA sequence: TGTGCCATCAGTGCGGGACAATCTAGCAATCAGCCCCAGCATTTT.

The chain uses TRBV27 and TRBJ1-1, with 7 bases fitting TRBD1. Germline-derived CDR1 and CDR2 are MNHEY and SMNVEV (reference sequence). CDR3 length equals 14 residues. The ends lost 7 bases at V and 5 bases at J; junction bases unmatched: 10. The CDR3 sequence: CASKPETGHTEAFF. The CDR3, as DNA: TGTGCCAGCAAGCCTGAGACAGGGCATACTGAAGCTTTCTTT.

The genes are TRBV7-2 and TRBJ2-7; D is unclear. Trimming took 3 bases from V and 0 from J, leaving 15 bases between them. Germline lookup yields CDR1 SGHTA and CDR2 FQGNSA. The CDR3 has 16 residues. The CDR3 nucleotides are TGTGCCAGCAGCTTTCTGAGGCTTATGAGCTCCTACGAGCAGTACTTC. Amino acids: CASSFLRLMSSYEQYF.

The genes are TRBV12-5 and TRBJ2-7; 16 bases fit TRBD2. Germline trimming cut 4 bases from V and 6 bases from J; bases unmatched to any gene: 3. CDR3 length: 15 amino acids. The germline V gene encodes CDR1 LGHNT and CDR2 FRNRAP. CDR3 DNA sequence: TGTGCTAGTGGTTGGGGACTAGCGGGAGGGGTCGAGCAGTACTTC. It encodes CASGWGLAGGVEQYF.

This chain joins TRBV9 and TRBJ2-7; D not resolved. The CDR3 totals 10 residues. Trimming took 0 bases from V and 7 from J, leaving 2 bases between them. Germline V lookup: CDR1 SGDLS, CDR2 YYNGEE. CDR3 DNA: TGTGCCAGCAGCGTAGCTGAGCAGTACTTC. Its protein product is CASSVAEQYF.